What follows are 19 T cell receptor beta chains derived from one specimen sequenced in a study of T cell responses to AZD1222 COVID-19 vaccine (dated by TCRdb to about 2021). The sample's time point label is to be understood as: baseline before first vaccination. Library preparation was by the immunoSEQ multiplex PCR assay. Imported from immuneACCESS, the table was reduced by TCRdb to in-frame sequences with V and J called. These copies leave out some clones; in studies compared against another copy, an unresolved V gene accounts for under half, and the cause of the remainder is not known. This sample gives some 100,000 clones in total; roughly 84% of them show up just once. Approximately 15% of the sample comes from the top ten. The sequencing used peripheral blood, collected on day 0 of AZD1222 vaccination. The receptors originated from an adult in good health.

The chain is built from TRBV14 and TRBJ1-2; D unresolved. This CDR3 comprises 15 residues. The V gene's germline CDR1 is SGHDN and CDR2 FVKESK. With 1 base removed from V and 5 bases from J, the gap between germline ends came to 14 bases. The CDR3 sequence: CASSQGLGLTYGYTF. In DNA form, the CDR3 reads TGTGCCAGCAGCCAAGGATTAGGGCTGACGTATGGCTACACCTTC.

Note on this clone: Its ends do not fully match the called genes, so a read error is possible. The rearrangement links TRBV5-1 to TRBJ1-2, with D hard to call. There are 15 residues in the CDR3. Looked up from germline, CDR1 is SGHRS and CDR2 is YFSETQ. The CDR3 protein is CANSFGAGPNYGYTF. In nucleotides, the CDR3 is TGCGCCAACAGCTTCGGTGCGGGCCCCAACTATGGCTACACCTTC.

The chain couples TRBV3-1 (or the pseudogene TRBV3-2) to TRBJ1-1, with D hard to call. The CDR3 length is 11 residues. Germline V CDR1 and CDR2: LGHDT, YNNKEL (reference sequence). V was shortened by 6 bases and J by 8 bases, with 10 bases between the two germline ends. The CDR3 region has the DNA TGTGCCAGCAGTCGCCGACAAGAAGCTTTCTTT. Residues: CASSRRQEAFF.

The chain uses TRBV6-5 and TRBJ1-5; D not resolved. The germline CDR1 and CDR2 sequences are MNHEY and SVGAGI. The V end lost 5 bases, the J end lost 1 base, and 9 bases lay between the germline ends. The CDR3 runs to 14 residues. CDR3 sequence reads: CASSPLGSNQPQHF. CDR3 nucleotides: TGTGCCAGCAGTCCCTTGGGGAGCAATCAGCCCCAGCATTTT.

V is TRBV18 and J is TRBJ2-7, with 11 bases aligning to TRBD2. Germline CDR1 is KGHSH and CDR2 is LQKENI. The CDR3 runs 20 residues. Trimming took 2 bases from V and 1 from J; bases not matched to a gene: 16. DNA of the CDR3: TGTGCCAGCTCACCATTGGGCGCTAGCGGGAGGATTTTTCGGTCCTACGAGCAGTACGTC. Its protein is CASSPLGASGRIFRSYEQYV.

This clone was detected only once. The chain employs TRBV5-1 and TRBJ2-7; D gene uncertain. The length of the CDR3 is 12 residues. V was pared by 4 bases and J by 4 bases, with 9 bases between. Germline V lookup: CDR1 SGHRS, CDR2 YFSETQ. CDR3 bases: TGCGCCAGCAGCCCACCTTCGTACGAGCAGTACTTC. Translating gives CASSPPSYEQYF.

The rearrangement joins TRBV10-3 to TRBJ1-2, with D possibly TRBD1 on 6 matching bases. From germline, CDR1 is ENHRY and CDR2 SYGVKD. The CDR3 runs 15 residues. Trimming removed 4 bases from V and 4 bases from J, with 16 bases in between. DNA for the CDR3: TGTGCCATCAGTGTGGTTTCAGGGGAGGGCTATGGCTACACCTTC. Translating gives CAISVVSGEGYGYTF.

This chain connects TRBV28 to TRBJ2-7, with 8 bases fitting TRBD1. Germline loops: CDR1 MDHEN, CDR2 SYDVKM. The V segment lost 6 bases and the J segment 3 bases; nucleotides outside the gene matches: 10. The CDR3 is 15 residues long. In nucleotides, the CDR3 is TGTGCCAGCAGCAGACAGGACAGGGTATACTACGAGCAGTACTTC. It yields the protein CASSRQDRVYYEQYF.

This chain connects TRBV27 to TRBJ2-6; D gene unclear. V was shortened by 3 bases and J by 2 bases, with 5 bases between the two germline ends. The germline CDR1 and CDR2 sequences are MNHEY and SMNVEV (reference sequence). This CDR3 is 14 amino acids long. CDR3 region: CASSLLAGANVLTF. The CDR3, as DNA: TGTGCCAGCAGTTTGTTGGCTGGGGCCAACGTCCTGACTTTC.

This chain uses TRBV5-1 with TRBJ2-3; no clear D gene. The CDR3 runs to 16 residues. The ends were cut back, 4 bases at V and 2 bases at J, with 17 bases in the middle. Germline V CDR1 and CDR2: SGHRS, YFSETQ. The DNA for the CDR3 is TGCGCCAGCAGCCCCGCTACACTGGACCCCACAGATACGCAGTATTTT. This gives the protein CASSPATLDPTDTQYF.

The rearrangement links TRBV19 to TRBJ1-1; 7 positions match TRBD1. Germline V gene lookup returns CDR1 LNHDA and CDR2 SQIVND (reference sequence). The J segment lost 1 base and the V segment lost 5 bases, leaving 4 bases of the junction unmatched. The CDR3 consists of 14 residues. CDR3 loop: CASSLQGSNTEAFF. CDR3 coding DNA: TGTGCCAGTAGTTTACAGGGGTCGAACACTGAAGCTTTCTTT.

The chain is built from TRBV9 and TRBJ2-2; 7 nucleotides agree with TRBD1. V gave up 0 bases and J gave up 4 bases; unmatched junction bases: 3. CDR1 is SGDLS, CDR2 YYNGEE, per germline. This CDR3 spans 15 amino acids. This CDR3 is CASSVVGGGTGELFF. CDR3 bases: TGTGCCAGCAGCGTAGTAGGGGGCGGCACCGGGGAGCTGTTTTTT.

The V gene is TRBV5-1, the J gene TRBJ1-6; D not resolved. V dropped 1 base and J dropped 7 bases, with 12 bases sitting between them. Germline V CDR1 and CDR2: SGHRS, YFSETQ. This CDR3 contains 15 residues. CDR3 in amino acids: CASSLLPDLNSPLHF. The CDR3 region has the DNA TGCGCCAGCAGCTTGTTGCCAGATTTAAATTCACCCCTCCACTTT.

The chain recombines TRBV4-3 with TRBJ2-3; 8 nucleotides agree with TRBD2. CDR1 LGHNA and CDR2 YSLEER come from the germline V gene. Losses at the gene ends were 0 bases for V and 2 bases for J; bases not matched to a gene: 10. The CDR3 length is 18 residues. The CDR3 DNA sequence: TGCGCCAGCAGCCAAGATCCGGAGCGGGGGTTTCCCACAGATACGCAGTATTTT. It codes for CASSQDPERGFPTDTQYF.

The chain has TRBV9 and TRBJ2-2, with TRBD2 matching 7 bases. J gave up 8 bases and V 1 base, and 8 bases lay outside the gene matches. Germline V gives CDR1 SGDLS, CDR2 YYNGEE. CDR3 length: 15 residues. The CDR3 is CASSVFASGAGELFF. In DNA, the CDR3 is TGTGCCAGCAGCGTATTTGCCAGCGGGGCGGGGGAGCTGTTTTTT.

V usage is TRBV5-1 and J usage is TRBJ1-2; no firm D call. With 4 bases removed from V and 1 base from J, the gap between germline ends came to 8 bases. Germline lookup yields CDR1 SGHRS and CDR2 YFSETQ. The CDR3 runs 13 residues. CDR3 in DNA: TGCGCCAGCAGCATGGAGGGTAACTATGGCTACACCTTC. Protein: CASSMEGNYGYTF.

The chain combines TRBV7-2 with TRBJ2-1, with D unclear. The germline V gene encodes CDR1 SGHTA and CDR2 FQGNSA. This CDR3 is built from 13 residues. V was cut by 5 bases and J by 3 bases, with 8 bases left in between. In DNA form, the CDR3 reads TGTGCCAGCAGCCCCCGACTCTACAATGAGCAGTTCTTC. This codes for CASSPRLYNEQFF.

The chain uses TRBV10-2 and TRBJ2-5; D not certain. This CDR3 has 12 residues. V shed 8 bases and J shed 1 base, with 8 bases lying between them. Germline V gene data show CDR1 as WSHSY and CDR2 as SAAADI. CDR3 region: CASRQTQETQYF. The CDR3 nucleotides read TGCGCCAGCCGGCAGACCCAAGAGACCCAGTACTTC.

The V and J genes are TRBV11-2 and TRBJ2-7; D may be TRBD2 (5 bases). V lost 5 bases, J lost 1 base, and 12 bases lay in between. This CDR3 has 14 amino acids. Germline V lookup: CDR1 SGHAT, CDR2 FQNNGV. CDR3 sequence (DNA): TGTGCCAGCAGCGGGAGCGTCTTATCCTACGAGCAGTACTTC. Its protein product is CASSGSVLSYEQYF.